The 16 T cell receptor beta chains below were found in one sample sequenced in a study of T-cell memory formation after mild COVID-19. TCRdb used MiXCR to reprocess the 5' RACE reads, holding one entry per CDR3 protein. Among a few hundred thousand distinct CDR3 sequences listed, approximately 16% were seen once. Sequencing was done on a sample of PBMCs or a T cell subset sorted from them (not recorded which). These TCRs come from a man aged 18 to 29 who had mild COVID-19 (a few samples of this study predate the infection). Cell type and time point are not known.

This sequence joins TRBV6-5 and TRBJ2-1; 9 bases line up with TRBD1. V shed 4 bases, J shed 4 bases, and the junction held 5 bases outside the gene matches. Germline CDR1 is MNHEY and CDR2 is SVGAGI. This CDR3 contains 15 residues. CDR3 sequence: CASSSTGGAYNEQFF. In nucleotides, the CDR3 is TGTGCCAGCAGTTCCACAGGGGGCGCTTACAATGAGCAGTTCTTC.

A few counts support this clonotype. The J gene is TRBJ1-2, the V gene TRBV19; D remains unclear. The CDR3 is 12 amino acids. Trimming stripped 6 bases from V and 3 bases from J, with 8 bases between. The germline V gene encodes CDR1 LNHDA and CDR2 SQIVND (reference sequence). In DNA, the CDR3 is TGTGCCAGTAGGCCAGCGGACTATGGCTACACCTTC. Amino acid sequence: CASRPADYGYTF.

The chain combines TRBV1 with TRBJ2-7. TRBV1 is a known pseudogene. The CDR3 loop spans 15 amino acids. In DNA form, the CDR3 reads TGCACCAGCAGCCAAGATCATGGGGTCGGCTACGAGCAGTACTTC. As protein: CTSSQDHGVGYEQYF.

This clonotype has just a few counts. The J gene is TRBJ1-1, the V gene TRBV20-1, with D possibly being TRBD1 (5 bases). Per germline, CDR1 DFQATT and CDR2 SNEGSKA (reference sequence). The CDR3 has 14 amino acids. V dropped 0 bases and J dropped 1 base, with 9 bases sitting between them. Here the CDR3 reads CSARDLRGNTEAFF. In DNA form, the CDR3 reads TGCAGTGCTAGAGATTTAAGGGGGAACACTGAAGCTTTCTTT.

This clonotype was seen repeatedly, ten times or more. The chain uses TRBV5-1 and TRBJ1-6; D might be TRBD1 (6 bases). V lost 3 bases and J lost 7, with 8 bases in between. Germline CDR1 reads SGHRS; CDR2 reads YFSETQ. This CDR3 region has 13 residues. CDR3 region: CASSSQGNSPLHF. The DNA for the CDR3 is TGCGCCAGCAGCTCTCAGGGGAATTCACCCCTCCACTTT.

The V gene is TRBV20-1, the J gene TRBJ2-5, with no clear D. The V end lost 3 bases, the J end lost 2 bases, and 7 bases lay between the germline ends. This CDR3 has 12 amino acids. Germline V gene lookup returns CDR1 DFQATT and CDR2 SNEGSKA (reference sequence). CDR3 residues: CSASSLQETQYF. For the CDR3, the DNA is TGCAGTGCTAGTAGCTTGCAAGAGACCCAGTACTTC.

This clonotype was detected only a few times. V and J are TRBV18 and TRBJ2-2; possible D gene TRBD1, 5 bases. This CDR3 is 15 amino acids long. V was pared by 0 bases and J by 4 bases, with 9 bases between. The germline V gene has CDR1 KGHSH and CDR2 LQKENI. Here the CDR3 reads CASSPPQGGTGELFF. Here the CDR3 DNA reads TGTGCCAGCTCACCACCCCAGGGTGGCACCGGGGAGCTGTTTTTT.

This clonotype showed up just a few times. The gene calls are TRBV12-3 or TRBV12-4 and TRBJ2-2; 8 positions agree with TRBD2. The trim removed 6 bases at V and 4 bases at J, leaving 4 bases unmatched. The CDR3 is made up of 14 amino acids. The CDR3 reads CASSPGGGTGELFF. In DNA form, the CDR3 reads TGTGCCAGCAGCCCGGGGGGGGGCACCGGGGAGCTGTTTTTT.

In this sample, this clonotype turned up a few times. This rearrangement joins TRBV5-1 to TRBJ1-2; D remains ambiguous. There are 13 residues in the CDR3. The germline V gene has CDR1 SGHRS and CDR2 YFSETQ. Trimming removed 4 bases from V and 4 bases from J, with 11 bases in between. CDR3 in DNA: TGCGCCAGCAGCGAGGACCCTGGCTATGGCTACACCTTC. It codes for CASSEDPGYGYTF. Using reference TRBV5-1 and TRBJ1-2 for the parts outside the CDR3, the full variable domain is KAGVTQTPRYLIKTRGQQVTLSCSPISGHRSVSWYQQTPGQGLQFLFEYFSETQRNKGNFPGRFSGRQFSNSRSEMNVSTLELGDSALYLCASSEDPGYGYTFGSGTRLTVV.

V gene TRBV28 combines with J gene TRBJ2-5, with 8 positions matching TRBD2. J was trimmed by 5 bases and V by 11 bases; bases with no gene match: 10. The CDR3 has 13 amino acids. Germline V CDR1 and CDR2: MDHEN, SYDVKM. The DNA of the CDR3 is TGTGCCGGCCGCCTCCGGGGGGGGGAGACCCAGTACTTC. It codes for CAGRLRGGETQYF.

This clonotype showed up just a few times. The genes are TRBV12-3 or TRBV12-4 and TRBJ1-1; the D is unclear. Deletions cut 0 bases from V and 1 base from J, with 18 bases between. CDR3 length: 18 amino acids. In DNA form, the CDR3 reads TGTGCCAGCAGTTTAGCGGGTTTTAGGGTGGGGTCGAACACTGAAGCTTTCTTT. It codes for CASSLAGFRVGSNTEAFF.

This clonotype was seen a few times. The chain uses TRBV7-9 and TRBJ2-7; a possible D gene is TRBD1 (5 bases). V was cut by 4 bases and J by 2 bases, with 9 bases left in between. This CDR3 contains 13 residues. Germline V gene sequence: CDR1 SEHNR, CDR2 FQNEAQ (reference sequence). The DNA of the CDR3 is TGTGCCAGCAGCTCCCCAGGGACCTACGAGCAGTACGTC. Translating gives CASSSPGTYEQYV.

Only a few counts were recorded for this clonotype. The rearrangement uses TRBV29-1 and TRBJ2-1; 10 bases match TRBD2. The CDR3 loop spans 15 amino acids. V lost 4 bases, J lost 3 bases, and 6 bases stayed unmatched. Per the germline V gene, CDR1 is SQVTM and CDR2 is ANQGSEA. The DNA for the CDR3 is TGCAGCGTTGCTAGCGGGGGCCAACTCTACAATGAGCAGTTCTTC. It is translated as CSVASGGQLYNEQFF.

This clonotype was counted a few times. The CDR3 sequence: CAWSPETDTEAFF. In nucleotides, the CDR3 is TGTGCCTGGAGCCCCGAAACGGACACTGAAGCTTTCTTT. J is TRBJ1-1 and V is TRBV30, with D hard to call. The germline V gene encodes CDR1 GTSNPN and CDR2 SVGIG (reference sequence). This CDR3 is built from 13 residues. V lost 3 bases to trimming and J lost 3 bases, with 11 bases between them.

The chain joins TRBV6-6 to TRBJ1-1; D is undetermined. This CDR3 comprises 14 residues. V was trimmed by 2 bases and J by 0 bases, leaving 7 bases between them. Germline V gene sequence: CDR1 MNHNY, CDR2 SVGAGI (reference sequence). The CDR3 reads CASSYETVNTEAFF. For the CDR3, the DNA is TGTGCCAGCAGTTACGAGACGGTGAACACTGAAGCTTTCTTT.

This clonotype was seen only a few times. The gene calls are TRBV7-9 and TRBJ1-5; D is uncertain. CDR3 size: 12 residues. Trimming shortened V by 2 bases and J by 11 bases, and 10 bases separated the two germline ends. The V gene's germline CDR1 is SEHNR and CDR2 FQNEAQ (reference sequence). CDR3 residues: CASSLSVEAQHF. DNA for the CDR3: TGTGCCAGCAGCTTATCTGTAGAAGCCCAGCATTTT.